These T cell receptor beta chains were read from a single sample in a study of cytomegalovirus exposure and HLA in healthy donors. Some clones are missing from TCRdb's copy, which holds only in-frame ones; the method was immunoSEQ multiplex PCR. The sample consists of about 98,000 clones, 70% to 90% of them appearing once. Sequencing was carried out using PBMCs. The receptors derive from a woman in her thirties in good health and CMV-seronegative. Each CDR3 is given with its conserved first and last residue. The D gene is left open where the match is weak. Clone size is not always given. Where it is, it says once, few, many or a class for expanded clones.

abundance	d_gene	v_gene	j_gene	CDR3aa	CDR3nt
few	TRBD1	TRBV5-4	TRBJ1-1	CASSFRGLVNTEAFF	TGTGCCAGCAGCTTTAGGGGGCTTGTGAACACTGAAGCTTTCTTT
NA	TRBD2	TRBV11-1	TRBJ2-3	CASSPPGGRARTDTQYF	TGTGCCAGCAGCCCCCCTGGCGGGAGGGCCCGAACAGATACGCAGTATTTT
few	TRBD1	TRBV10-2	TRBJ1-6	CASRVYGTVNSPLHF	TGCGCCAGCAGGGTCTACGGGACAGTCAATTCACCCCTCCACTTT
NA	NA	TRBV5-1	TRBJ1-1	CASSLLTVNTEAFF	TGCGCCAGCAGCCTCTTGACAGTGAACACTGAAGCTTTCTTT
NA	TRBD2	TRBV29-1	TRBJ2-7	CSVVVGLAGVRYEQYF	TGCAGCGTTGTAGTCGGACTAGCGGGAGTGCGGTACGAGCAGTACTTC
NA	TRBD2	TRBV5-1	TRBJ2-3	CASSHGLAGGPGGTDTQYF	TGCGCCAGCAGCCACGGACTAGCGGGAGGGCCGGGGGGCACAGATACGCAGTATTTT
NA	TRBD1	TRBV19	TRBJ2-3	CASSILPTGRTDTQYF	TGTGCCAGTAGTATTCTGCCGACAGGGCGAACAGATACGCAGTATTTT
NA	TRBD1	TRBV29-1	TRBJ2-2	CSVKGPGQGIGELFF	TGCAGCGTTAAAGGGCCGGGACAGGGGATCGGGGAGCTGTTTTTT
NA	NA	TRBV4-2	TRBJ1-2	CASSQNGGVQTGRGYTF	TGTGCCAGCAGCCAAAACGGGGGGGTACAGACAGGACGTGGCTACACCTTC
NA	NA	TRBV11-3	TRBJ1-1	CASSLSRGTEAFF	TGTGCCAGCAGCTTATCCCGGGGCACTGAAGCTTTCTTT
NA	TRBD1	TRBV4-3	TRBJ2-7	CASSHSVGTGSYEQYF	TGCGCCAGCAGCCACTCCGTGGGGACAGGCTCCTACGAGCAGTACTTC
few	TRBD1	TRBV5-1	TRBJ1-6	CASSLLGTVNSPLHF	TGCGCCAGCAGCTTGCTAGGGACAGTTAATTCACCCCTCCACTTT
NA	TRBD2	TRBV5-6	TRBJ2-7	CASSLKQGLYEQYF	TGTGCCAGCAGCTTGAAGCAGGGACTATACGAGCAGTACTTC
NA	TRBD1	TRBV15	TRBJ1-2	CATSRGTEGFEGYTF	TGTGCCACCAGCAGGGGGACAGAGGGATTCGAGGGCTACACCTTC
NA	NA	TRBV5-6	TRBJ1-5	CASSLGGGMAQHF	TGTGCCAGCAGCTTAGGGGGGGGCATGGCCCAGCATTTT
NA	NA	TRBV27	TRBJ2-1	CASTLRTTGMLGDNEQFF	TGTGCCAGCACTTTAAGAACCACAGGGATGTTAGGAGACAATGAGCAGTTCTTC
NA	NA	TRBV4-3	TRBJ2-3	CASSGGSGATDTQYF	TGCGCCAGCTCCGGTGGAAGCGGAGCCACAGATACGCAGTATTTT
NA	NA	TRBV18	TRBJ2-7	CASSPQFDRAEQYF	TGTGCCAGCTCACCACAATTCGACAGAGCCGAGCAGTACTTC
NA	NA	TRBV6-4	TRBJ2-7	CASKGMEPLSGTYEQYF	TGTGCCAGCAAGGGAATGGAACCACTTAGCGGCACCTACGAGCAGTACTTC
NA	TRBD1	TRBV18	TRBJ1-1	CASSPRPEGAGNFRGAFF	TGTGCCAGCTCACCACGCCCTGAGGGGGCCGGAAATTTTCGAGGGGCTTTCTTT
NA	NA	TRBV9	TRBJ1-1	CASSGVARNTEAFF	TGTGCCAGCAGCGGTGTAGCCAGGAACACTGAAGCTTTCTTT
NA	NA	TRBV5-4	TRBJ2-1	CASSPPSGRDNEQFF	TGTGCCAGCAGCCCCCCTTCCGGGCGGGACAATGAGCAGTTCTTC
NA	NA	TRBV20-1	TRBJ1-2	CSASTGTRYTF	TGCAGTGCTTCGACAGGCACCCGCTACACCTTC
once	NA	TRBV7-2	TRBJ2-3	CASSLRASRNTDTQYF	TGTGCCAGCAGCTTAAGGGCTAGCCGAAACACAGATACGCAGTATTTT
NA	TRBD1	TRBV7-2	TRBJ1-5	CASSSGGFNQPQHF	TGTGCCAGCAGCTCAGGGGGGTTCAATCAGCCCCAGCATTTT
NA	NA	TRBV4-2	TRBJ2-7	CASSQESQVSEQYF	TGTGCCAGCAGCCAAGAGTCTCAGGTCAGCGAGCAGTACTTC